This TCR beta chain was documented in a study of pediatric ulcerative colitis. Whole-study results and caveats: Total lymphocyte DNA, not sorted subsets, was the template.

CDR3 size: 14 residues. Germline CDR1 and CDR2: KGHSH and LQKENI. V was clipped by 4 bases and J by 2 bases, with 6 bases between them. As regards this clone: Antigen: not known.

The assay was run at survey level. Clones were read by immunoSEQ multiplex PCR, and TCRdb kept only the in-frame ones, dropping some. The data show more than 45,000 clones, 75% to 90% seen once. The V call is TRBV18, the J call TRBJ2-6; the D is unclear. Material for sequencing was blood. The TCR comes from a boy younger than 18 who was a control in a study of pediatric ulcerative colitis. The chain's CDR3 is CASSHAAGANVLTF. The DNA for the CDR3 is TGTGCCAGCTCACATGCGGCTGGGGCCAACGTCCTGACTTTC.